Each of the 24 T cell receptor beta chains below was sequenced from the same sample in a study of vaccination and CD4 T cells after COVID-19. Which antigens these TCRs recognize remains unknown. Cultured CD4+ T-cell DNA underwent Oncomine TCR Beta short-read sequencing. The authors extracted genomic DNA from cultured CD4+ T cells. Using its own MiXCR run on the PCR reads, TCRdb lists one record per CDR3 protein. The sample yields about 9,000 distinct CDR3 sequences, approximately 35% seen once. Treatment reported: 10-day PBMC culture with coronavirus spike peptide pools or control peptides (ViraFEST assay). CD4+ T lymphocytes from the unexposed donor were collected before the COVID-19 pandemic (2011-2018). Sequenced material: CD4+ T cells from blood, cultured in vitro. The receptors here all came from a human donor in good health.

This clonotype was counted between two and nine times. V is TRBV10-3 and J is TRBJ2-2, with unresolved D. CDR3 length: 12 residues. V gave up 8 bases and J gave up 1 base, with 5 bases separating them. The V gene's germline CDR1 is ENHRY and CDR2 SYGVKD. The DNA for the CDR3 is TGTGCCATCTCACAGAACACCGGGGAGCTGTTTTTT. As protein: CAISQNTGELFF.

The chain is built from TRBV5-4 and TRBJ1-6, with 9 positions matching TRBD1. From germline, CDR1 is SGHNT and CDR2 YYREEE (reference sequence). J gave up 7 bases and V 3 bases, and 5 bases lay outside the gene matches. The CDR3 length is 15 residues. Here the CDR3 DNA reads TGTGCCAGCAGCTCGGCGACAGGGGGAAATTCACCCCTCCACTTT. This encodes CASSSATGGNSPLHF.

CDR3 sequence: CATSRELSGRTSYEQYF. Written as DNA, the CDR3 is TGTGCCACCAGCAGGGAATTAAGCGGGAGGACGTCCTACGAGCAGTACTTC. The rearrangement joins TRBV15 to TRBJ2-7; 9 nucleotides line up with TRBD2. This CDR3 is 17 amino acids long. Germline assignment: CDR1 LNHNV and CDR2 YYDKDF (reference sequence). The J segment lost 1 base and the V segment lost 3 bases, leaving 10 bases of the junction unmatched.

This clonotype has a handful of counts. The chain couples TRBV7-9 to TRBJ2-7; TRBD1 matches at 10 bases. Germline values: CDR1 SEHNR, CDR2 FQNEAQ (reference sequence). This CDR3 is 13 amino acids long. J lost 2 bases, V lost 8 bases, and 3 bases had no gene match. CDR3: CASADRGPYEQYF. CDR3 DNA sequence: TGTGCCAGCGCTGACAGGGGGCCCTACGAGCAGTACTTC. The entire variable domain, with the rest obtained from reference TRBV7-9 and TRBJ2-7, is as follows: DTGVSQNPRHKITKRGQNVTFRCDPISEHNRLYWYRQTLGQGPEFLTYFQNEAQLEKSRLLSDRFSAERPKGSFSTLEIQRTEQGDSAMYLCASADRGPYEQYFGPGTRLTVT.

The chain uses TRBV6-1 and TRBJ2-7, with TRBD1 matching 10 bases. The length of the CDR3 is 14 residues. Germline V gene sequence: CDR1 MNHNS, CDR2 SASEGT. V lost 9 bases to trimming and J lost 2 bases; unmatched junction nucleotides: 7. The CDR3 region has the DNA TGTGCCAGTGCTCGACAGGGGGCTACCTACGAGCAGTACTTC. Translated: CASARQGATYEQYF.

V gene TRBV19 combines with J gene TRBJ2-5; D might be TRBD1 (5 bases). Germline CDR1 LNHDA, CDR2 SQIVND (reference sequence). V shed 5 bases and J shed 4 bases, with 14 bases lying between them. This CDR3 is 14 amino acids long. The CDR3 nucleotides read TGTGCCAGTAGTCTGACAGCCGGACGAGAGACCCAGTACTTC. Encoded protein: CASSLTAGRETQYF.

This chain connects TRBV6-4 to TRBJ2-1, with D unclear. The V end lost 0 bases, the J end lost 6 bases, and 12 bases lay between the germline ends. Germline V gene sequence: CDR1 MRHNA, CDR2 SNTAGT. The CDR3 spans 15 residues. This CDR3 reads CASSDSDKTVNEQFF. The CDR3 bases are TGTGCCAGCAGTGACTCGGATAAAACGGTCAATGAGCAGTTCTTC.

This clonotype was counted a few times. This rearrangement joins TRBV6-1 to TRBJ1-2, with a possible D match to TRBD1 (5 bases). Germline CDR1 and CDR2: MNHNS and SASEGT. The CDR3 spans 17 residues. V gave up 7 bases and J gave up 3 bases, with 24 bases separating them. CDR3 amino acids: CASTRGTGSTSDYGYTF. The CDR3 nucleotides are TGTGCCAGCACTCGAGGAACAGGTTCGACCAGCGACTATGGCTACACCTTC.

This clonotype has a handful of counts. CDR3 in DNA: TGTGCCAGCTCACCCACGGGACCCTACGAGCAGTACTTC. Amino acid sequence: CASSPTGPYEQYF. The chain couples TRBV18 to TRBJ2-7; D possibly matches TRBD1 or TRBD2 (5 bases each). CDR3 length equals 13 residues. Germline V gene data show CDR1 as KGHSH and CDR2 as LQKENI. V lost 3 bases, J lost 2 bases, and 8 bases lay in between.

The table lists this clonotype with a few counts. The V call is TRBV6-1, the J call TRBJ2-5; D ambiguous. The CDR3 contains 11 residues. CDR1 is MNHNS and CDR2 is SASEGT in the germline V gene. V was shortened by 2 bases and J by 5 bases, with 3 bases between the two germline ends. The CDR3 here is CASSEQETQYF. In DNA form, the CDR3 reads TGTGCCAGCAGTGAACAGGAGACCCAGTACTTC.

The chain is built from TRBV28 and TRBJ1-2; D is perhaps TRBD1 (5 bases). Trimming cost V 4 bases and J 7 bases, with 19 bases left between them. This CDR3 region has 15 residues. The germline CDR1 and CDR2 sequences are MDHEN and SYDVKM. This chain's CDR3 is CASSSTRKGRLGYTF. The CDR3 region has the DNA TGTGCCAGCAGTTCAACCCGAAAGGGACGGCTTGGCTACACCTTC.

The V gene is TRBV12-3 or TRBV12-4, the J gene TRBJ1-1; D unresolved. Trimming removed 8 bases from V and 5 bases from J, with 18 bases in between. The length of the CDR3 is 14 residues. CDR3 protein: CASRFRFGVTEAFF. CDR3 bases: TGTGCCAGCCGCTTCAGGTTTGGGGTGACTGAAGCTTTCTTT.

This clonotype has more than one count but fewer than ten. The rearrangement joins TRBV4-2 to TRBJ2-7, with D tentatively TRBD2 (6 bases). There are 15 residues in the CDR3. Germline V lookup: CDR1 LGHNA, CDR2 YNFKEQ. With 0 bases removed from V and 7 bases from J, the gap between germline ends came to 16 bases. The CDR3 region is CASSQDFSGVKEQYF. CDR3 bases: TGTGCCAGCAGCCAAGATTTCTCGGGAGTAAAAGAGCAGTACTTC.

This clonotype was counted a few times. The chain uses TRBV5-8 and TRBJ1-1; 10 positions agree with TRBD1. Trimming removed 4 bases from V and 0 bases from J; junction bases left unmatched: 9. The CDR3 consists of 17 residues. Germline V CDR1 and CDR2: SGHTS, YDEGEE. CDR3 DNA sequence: TGTGCCAGCAGCACCCGGACAGGGGGAGACCTGAACACTGAAGCTTTCTTT. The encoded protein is CASSTRTGGDLNTEAFF.

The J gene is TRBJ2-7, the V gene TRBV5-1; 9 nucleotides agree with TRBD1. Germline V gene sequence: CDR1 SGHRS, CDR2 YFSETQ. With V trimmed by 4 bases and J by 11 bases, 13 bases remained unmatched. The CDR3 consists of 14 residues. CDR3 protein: CASSLRDRDSVKYF. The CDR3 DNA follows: TGCGCCAGCAGCCTCCGGGACAGGGATAGTGTGAAGTACTTC.

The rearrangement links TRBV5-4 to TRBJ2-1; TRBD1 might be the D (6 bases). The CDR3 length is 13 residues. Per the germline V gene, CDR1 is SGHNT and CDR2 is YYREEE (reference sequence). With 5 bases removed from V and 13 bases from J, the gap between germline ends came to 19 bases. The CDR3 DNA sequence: TGTGCCAGCAGTCTTGCTGGGGGACATCTTCAGTTCTTC. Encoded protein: CASSLAGGHLQFF.

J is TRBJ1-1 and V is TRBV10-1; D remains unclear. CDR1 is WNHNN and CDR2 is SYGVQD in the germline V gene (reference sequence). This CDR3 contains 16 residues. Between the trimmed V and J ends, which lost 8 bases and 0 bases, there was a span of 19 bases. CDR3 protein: CASSKDGSDMNTEAFF. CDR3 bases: TGCGCCAGCTCGAAAGACGGGAGTGACATGAACACTGAAGCTTTCTTT.

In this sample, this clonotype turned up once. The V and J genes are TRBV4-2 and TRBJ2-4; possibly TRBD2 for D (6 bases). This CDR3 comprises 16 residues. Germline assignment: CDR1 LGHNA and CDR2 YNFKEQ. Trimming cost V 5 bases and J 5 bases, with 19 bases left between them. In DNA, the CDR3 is TGTGCCAGCAGCAAAGGATCTAGGGGAGGCGAAAACATTCAGTACTTC. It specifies CASSKGSRGGENIQYF.

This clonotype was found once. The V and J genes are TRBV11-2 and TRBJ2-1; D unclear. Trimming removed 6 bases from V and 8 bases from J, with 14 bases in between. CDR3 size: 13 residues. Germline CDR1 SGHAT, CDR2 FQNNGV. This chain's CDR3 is CASRRNSEDEQFF. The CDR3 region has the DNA TGTGCCAGCAGGCGCAACTCTGAGGATGAGCAGTTCTTC.

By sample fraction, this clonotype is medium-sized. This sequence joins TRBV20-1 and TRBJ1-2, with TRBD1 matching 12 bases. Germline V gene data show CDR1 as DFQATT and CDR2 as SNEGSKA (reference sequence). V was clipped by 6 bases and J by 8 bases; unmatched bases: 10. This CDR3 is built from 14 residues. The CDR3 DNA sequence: TGCAGTGCCACACGGGACAGGGGGCGACGAGGCTACACCTTC. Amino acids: CSATRDRGRRGYTF.

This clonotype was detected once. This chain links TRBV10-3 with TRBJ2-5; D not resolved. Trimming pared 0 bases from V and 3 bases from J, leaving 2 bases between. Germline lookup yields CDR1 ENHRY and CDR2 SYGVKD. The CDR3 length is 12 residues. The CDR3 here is CAISESEETQYF. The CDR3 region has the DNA TGTGCCATCAGTGAGTCGGAAGAGACCCAGTACTTC.

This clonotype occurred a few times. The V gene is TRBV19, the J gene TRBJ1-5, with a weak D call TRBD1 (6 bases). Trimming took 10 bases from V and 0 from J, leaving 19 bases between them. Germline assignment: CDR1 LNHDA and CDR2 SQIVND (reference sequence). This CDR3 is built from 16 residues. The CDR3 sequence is CATEQGRGYSNQPQHF. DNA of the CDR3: TGTGCCACCGAACAGGGAAGGGGGTATAGCAATCAGCCCCAGCATTTT.

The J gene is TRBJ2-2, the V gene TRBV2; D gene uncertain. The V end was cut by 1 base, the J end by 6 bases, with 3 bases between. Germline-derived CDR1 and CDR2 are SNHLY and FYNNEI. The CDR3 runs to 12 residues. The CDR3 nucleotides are TGTGCCAGCAGTGAAGGGCCCGGGGAGCTGTTTTTT. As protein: CASSEGPGELFF.

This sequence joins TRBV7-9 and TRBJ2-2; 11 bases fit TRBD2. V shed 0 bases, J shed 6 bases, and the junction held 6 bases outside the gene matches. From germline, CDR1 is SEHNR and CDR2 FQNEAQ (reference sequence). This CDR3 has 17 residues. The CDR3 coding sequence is TGTGCCAGCAGCTTAGCTAGCGGGAGGGCCGCCGCCGGGGAGCTGTTTTTT. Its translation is CASSLASGRAAAGELFF.